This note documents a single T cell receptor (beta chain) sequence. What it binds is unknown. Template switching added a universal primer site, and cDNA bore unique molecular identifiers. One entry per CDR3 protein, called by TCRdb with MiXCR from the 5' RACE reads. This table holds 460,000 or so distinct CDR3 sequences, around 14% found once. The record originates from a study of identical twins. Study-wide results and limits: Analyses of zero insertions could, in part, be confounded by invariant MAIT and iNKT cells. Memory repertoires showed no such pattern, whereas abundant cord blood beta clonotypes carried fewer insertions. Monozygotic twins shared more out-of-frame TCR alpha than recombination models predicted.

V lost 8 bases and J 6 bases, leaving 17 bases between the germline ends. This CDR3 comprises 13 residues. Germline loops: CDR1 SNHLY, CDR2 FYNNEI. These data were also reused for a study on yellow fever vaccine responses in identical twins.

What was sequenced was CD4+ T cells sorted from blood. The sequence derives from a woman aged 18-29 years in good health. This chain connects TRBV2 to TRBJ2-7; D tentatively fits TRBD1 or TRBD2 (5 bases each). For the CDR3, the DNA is TGTGCCAGCGGGACGGGATATTCGAGCGAGCAGTACTTC. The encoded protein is CASGTGYSSEQYF. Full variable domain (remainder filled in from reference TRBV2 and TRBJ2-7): EPEVTQTPSHQVTQMGQEVILRCVPISNHLYFYWYRQILGQKVEFLVSFYNNEISEKSEIFDDQFSVERPDGSNFTLKIRSTKLEDSAMYFCASGTGYSSEQYFGPGTRLTVT.